This T cell receptor beta chain was obtained from a study of PD-1 blockade in classical Hodgkin lymphoma. With respect to this clone: The antigen is undetermined.

Study conclusions and caveats: The causes of the repertoire differences, possibly disease activity or prior therapy, remain undefined.

TCRdb's copy holds only in-frame clones and misses some; the assay was immunoSEQ multiplex PCR. The repertoire has approximately 17,000 clones, approximately 90% of them found once; the top ten carry about 7%. The time point: newly diagnosed, previously untreated cHL patient sample. Researchers used newly diagnosed, untreated classical Hodgkin lymphoma PBMCs for comparison. This sequence was found in a human donor with classical Hodgkin lymphoma. The material sequenced was peripheral blood mononuclear cells (PBMCs).

The DNA for the CDR3 is TGTGCCAGCAGTTACGACAGGAATAATTCACCCCTCCACTTT. Its translation is CASSYDRNNSPLHF. J is TRBJ1-6 and V is TRBV6-5, with D perhaps TRBD1 (6 bases). Germline CDR1 MNHEY, CDR2 SVGAGI. Trimming stripped 2 bases from V and 5 bases from J, with 7 bases between. The CDR3 is 14 residues long.